This T cell receptor (beta chain) was sequenced in a study of CXCR3-negative and CXCR3-positive naive CD8 T cells. Whole-study findings and limits: Higher TRB CDR3 hydrophobicity marked CXCR3-positive naive cells relative to CXCR3-negative naive cells.

UMI-labeled 5' RACE TRB cDNA libraries were prepared from the cells. TCRdb re-called the 5' RACE reads; one entry per CDR3 protein, DNA not given. In total, the table holds around 88,000 distinct CDR3 sequences. A word on this clonotype: The antigen is undetermined.

This CDR3 is built from 15 residues. The chain has TRBV12-3 or TRBV12-4 and TRBJ2-1; the D call from TCRdb, TRBD2, cannot be confirmed without DNA. The clonotype comes from a human donor in good health. Some clones in this sample may be carry-over from other donors' samples. Sequencing was performed on naive CXCR3+ CD8+ T cells from blood. Subset denoted: CD45RO-CCR7+CD27+CD95- naive CD8+ T cells expressing CXCR3 (TNR3+). The CDR3 spells CASSLSPSSYNEQFF.